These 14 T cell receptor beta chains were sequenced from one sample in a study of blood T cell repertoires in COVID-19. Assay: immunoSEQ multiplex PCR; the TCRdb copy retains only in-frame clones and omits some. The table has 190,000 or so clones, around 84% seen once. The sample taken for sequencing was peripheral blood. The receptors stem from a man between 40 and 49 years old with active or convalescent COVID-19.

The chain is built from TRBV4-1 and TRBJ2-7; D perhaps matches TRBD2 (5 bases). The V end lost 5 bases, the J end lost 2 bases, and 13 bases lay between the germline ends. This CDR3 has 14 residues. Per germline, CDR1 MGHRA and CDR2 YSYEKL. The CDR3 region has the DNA TGCGCCAGCAGCTGGTGGGAGACCCCCTACGAGCAGTACTTC. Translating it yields CASSWWETPYEQYF.

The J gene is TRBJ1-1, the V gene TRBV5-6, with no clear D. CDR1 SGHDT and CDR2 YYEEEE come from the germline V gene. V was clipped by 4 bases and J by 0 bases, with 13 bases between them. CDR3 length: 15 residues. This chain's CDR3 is CASSPRGSMNTEAFF. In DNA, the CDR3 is TGTGCCAGCAGCCCCCGCGGGAGCATGAACACTGAAGCTTTCTTT. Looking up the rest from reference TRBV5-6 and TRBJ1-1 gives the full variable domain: DAGVTQSPTHLIKTRGQQVTLRCSPKSGHDTVSWYQQALGQGPQFIFQYYEEEERQRGNFPDRFSGHQFPNYSSELNVNALLLGDSALYLCASSPRGSMNTEAFFGQGTRLTVV.

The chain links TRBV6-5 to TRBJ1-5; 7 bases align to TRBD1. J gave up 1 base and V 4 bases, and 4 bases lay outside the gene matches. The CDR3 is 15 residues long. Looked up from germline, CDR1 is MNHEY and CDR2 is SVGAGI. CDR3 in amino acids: CASSSGTESNQPQHF. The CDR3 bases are TGTGCCAGCAGTTCCGGGACAGAAAGCAATCAGCCCCAGCATTTT.

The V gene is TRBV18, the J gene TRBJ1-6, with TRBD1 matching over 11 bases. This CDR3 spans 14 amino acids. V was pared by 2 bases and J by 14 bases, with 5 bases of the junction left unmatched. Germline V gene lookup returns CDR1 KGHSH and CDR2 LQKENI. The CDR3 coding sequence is TGTGCCAGCTCACCAGGGACAGGGGGGTTCGCCCTCCACTTT. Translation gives CASSPGTGGFALHF.

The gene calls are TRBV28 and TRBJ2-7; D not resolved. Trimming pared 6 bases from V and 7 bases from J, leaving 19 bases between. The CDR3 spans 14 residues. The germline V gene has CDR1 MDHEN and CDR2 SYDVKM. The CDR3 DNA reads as TGTGCCAGCAGCCGCCCTGGCACCCTTTGGGAGCAGTACTTC. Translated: CASSRPGTLWEQYF.

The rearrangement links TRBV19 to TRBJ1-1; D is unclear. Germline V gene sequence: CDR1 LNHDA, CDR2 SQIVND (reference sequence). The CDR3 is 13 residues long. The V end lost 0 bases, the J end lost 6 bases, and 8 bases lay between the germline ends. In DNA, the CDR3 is TGTGCCAGTAGTATAGACTATCGGGCTGAAGCTTTCTTT. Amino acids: CASSIDYRAEAFF.

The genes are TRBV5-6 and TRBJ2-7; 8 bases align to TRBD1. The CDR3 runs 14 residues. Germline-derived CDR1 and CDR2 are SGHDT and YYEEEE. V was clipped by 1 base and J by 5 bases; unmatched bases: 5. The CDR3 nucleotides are TGTGCCAGCAGCTTGCCCGGACAGGGCGACGAGCAGTACTTC. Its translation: CASSLPGQGDEQYF.

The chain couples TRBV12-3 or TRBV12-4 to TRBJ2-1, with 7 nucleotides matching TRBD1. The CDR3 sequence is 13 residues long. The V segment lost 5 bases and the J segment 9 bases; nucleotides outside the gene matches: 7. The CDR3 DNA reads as TGTGCCAGCAGTCGCACAGGGGCCGGTGAGCAGTTCTTC. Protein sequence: CASSRTGAGEQFF.

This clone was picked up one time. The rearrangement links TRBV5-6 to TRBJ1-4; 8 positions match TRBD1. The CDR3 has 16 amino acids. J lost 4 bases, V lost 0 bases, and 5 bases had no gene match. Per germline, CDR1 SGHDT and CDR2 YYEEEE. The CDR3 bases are TGTGCCAGCAGCTTGGCCAGGGGGCCGTATAATGAAAAACTGTTTTTT. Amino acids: CASSLARGPYNEKLFF. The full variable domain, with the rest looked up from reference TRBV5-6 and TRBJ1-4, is DAGVTQSPTHLIKTRGQQVTLRCSPKSGHDTVSWYQQALGQGPQFIFQYYEEEERQRGNFPDRFSGHQFPNYSSELNVNALLLGDSALYLCASSLARGPYNEKLFFGSGTQLSVL.

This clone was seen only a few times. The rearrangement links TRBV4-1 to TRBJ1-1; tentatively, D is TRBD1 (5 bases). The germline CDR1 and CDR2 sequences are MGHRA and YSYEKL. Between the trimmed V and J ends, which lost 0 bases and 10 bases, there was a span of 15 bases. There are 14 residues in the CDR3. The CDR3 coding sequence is TGCGCCAGCAGCCAAGATCCTGCAGGGATGGGAGCTTTCTTT. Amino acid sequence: CASSQDPAGMGAFF.

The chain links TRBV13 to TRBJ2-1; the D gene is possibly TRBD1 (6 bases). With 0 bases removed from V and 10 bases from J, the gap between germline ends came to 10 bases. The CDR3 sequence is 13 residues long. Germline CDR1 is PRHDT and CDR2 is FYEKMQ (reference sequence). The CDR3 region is CASSLGQGREQFF. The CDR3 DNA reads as TGTGCCAGCAGCTTAGGCCAGGGGCGAGAGCAGTTCTTC. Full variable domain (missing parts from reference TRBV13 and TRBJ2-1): AAGVIQSPRHLIKEKRETATLKCYPIPRHDTVYWYQQGPGQDPQFLISFYEKMQSDKGSIPDRFSAQQFSDYHSELNMSSLELGDSALYFCASSLGQGREQFFGPGTRLTVL.

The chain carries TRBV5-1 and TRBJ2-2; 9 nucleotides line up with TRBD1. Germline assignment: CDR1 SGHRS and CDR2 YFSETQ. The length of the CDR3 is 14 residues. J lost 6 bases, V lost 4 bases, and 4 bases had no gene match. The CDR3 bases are TGCGCCAGCAGCCTAAGGACAGGGGCCGGGGAGCTGTTTTTT. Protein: CASSLRTGAGELFF.

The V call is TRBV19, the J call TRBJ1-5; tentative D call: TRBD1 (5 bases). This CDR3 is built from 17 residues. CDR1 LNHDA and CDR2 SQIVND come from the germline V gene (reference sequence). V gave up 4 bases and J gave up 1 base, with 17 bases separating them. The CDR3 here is CASSTRQGKGSNQPQHF. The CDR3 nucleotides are TGTGCCAGTAGTACCCGTCAGGGAAAGGGGAGCAATCAGCCCCAGCATTTT. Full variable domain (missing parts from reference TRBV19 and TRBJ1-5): DGGITQSPKYLFRKEGQNVTLSCEQNLNHDAMYWYRQDPGQGLRLIYYSQIVNDFQKGDIAEGYSVSREKKESFPLTVTSAQKNPTAFYLCASSTRQGKGSNQPQHFGDGTRLSIL.

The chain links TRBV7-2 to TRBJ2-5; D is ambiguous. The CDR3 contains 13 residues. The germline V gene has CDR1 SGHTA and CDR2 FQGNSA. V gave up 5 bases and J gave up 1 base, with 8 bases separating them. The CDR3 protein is CASSPYAQETQYF. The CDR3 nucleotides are TGTGCCAGCAGCCCCTATGCCCAAGAGACCCAGTACTTC.